Shown below are 30 T cell receptor beta chains from a single sample sequenced in a study of technical replicates of blood from a handful of donors. The data were produced by immunoSEQ multiplex PCR, yet TCRdb's version contains in-frame clones alone and is incomplete. The table shows roughly 80,000 clones, with roughly 93% occurring only once. Sequencing input: T cells isolated from PBMCs. All receptors come from a human donor in good health.

The rearrangement uses TRBV9 and TRBJ2-5, with D possibly TRBD2 on 5 matching bases. Trimming stripped 1 base from V and 5 bases from J, with 9 bases between. CDR3 size: 13 residues. Per the germline V gene, CDR1 is SGDLS and CDR2 is YYNGEE. The CDR3 DNA sequence: TGTGCCAGCAGCGTATATGGGGAGGAGACCCAGTACTTC. Translating gives CASSVYGEETQYF.

The rearrangement uses TRBV6-5 and TRBJ2-1; TRBD2 matches at 8 bases. Trimming cost V 5 bases and J 6 bases; bases outside gene matches: 3. The CDR3 contains 13 residues. Germline V gene sequence: CDR1 MNHEY, CDR2 SVGAGI. The CDR3 bases are TGTGCCAGCAGTCCCGGGACTAGCAATGAGCAGTTCTTC. Translating gives CASSPGTSNEQFF.

This clone was counted once. CDR3 nucleotides: TGTGCCAGCAGGTCCGGTGAGCAGTTCTTC. Amino acids: CASRSGEQFF. J is TRBJ2-1 and V is TRBV7-9; D is undetermined. The CDR3 totals 10 residues. V lost 6 bases to trimming and J lost 9 bases, with 6 bases between them. The germline gives CDR1 SEHNR, CDR2 FQNEAQ (reference sequence).

The V call is TRBV4-1, the J call TRBJ2-2; no firm D call. This CDR3 contains 14 residues. The germline V and J ends were trimmed by 0 bases and 5 bases, with 7 bases remaining between them. CDR1 is MGHRA, CDR2 YSYEKL, per germline. CDR3 residues: CASSQESRTGELFF. In DNA form, the CDR3 reads TGCGCCAGCAGCCAAGAGAGTCGGACCGGGGAGCTGTTTTTT.

J is TRBJ2-2 and V is TRBV27; 11 bases align to TRBD1. Germline loops: CDR1 MNHEY, CDR2 SMNVEV (reference sequence). The CDR3 covers 20 residues. The V and J ends lost 8 bases and 3 bases, in that order; junction bases with no gene match: 20. The CDR3 is CASLSDRDRGKDVDTGELFF. CDR3 bases: TGTGCCAGCCTTTCCGACCGGGACAGGGGGAAGGATGTGGACACCGGGGAGCTGTTTTTT.

The chain carries TRBV9 and TRBJ1-2; 11 nucleotides align to TRBD1. The length of the CDR3 is 13 residues. The V segment lost 4 bases and the J segment 13 bases; nucleotides outside the gene matches: 9. Per the germline V gene, CDR1 is SGDLS and CDR2 is YYNGEE. The DNA of the CDR3 is TGTGCCAGCAGCTTAAGGACAGGGGGCGCCCTCACCTTC. Amino acid sequence: CASSLRTGGALTF.

The rearrangement joins TRBV27 to TRBJ1-2; 7 positions agree with TRBD1. CDR1 is MNHEY, CDR2 SMNVEV, per germline (reference sequence). The CDR3 sequence is 13 residues long. V trimming: 6 bases; J trimming: 8 bases; junction bases outside the gene matches: 9. CDR3 loop: CASSPKGAGGYTF. DNA for the CDR3: TGTGCCAGCAGCCCGAAGGGGGCTGGAGGCTACACCTTC.

The V and J genes are TRBV4-3 and TRBJ2-1; 7 positions agree with TRBD2. Looked up from germline, CDR1 is LGHNA and CDR2 is YSLEER. The CDR3 is 16 amino acids. The junction had 10 bases not matched to a gene; V was cut back by 0 bases and J by 8 bases. The CDR3 bases are TGCGCCAGCAGCCAAGATTTCGGGACTATAGACGATGAGCAGTTCTTC. This codes for CASSQDFGTIDDEQFF.

The chain combines TRBV19 with TRBJ2-7, with a weak D call TRBD2 (5 bases). The CDR3 covers 13 residues. In germline, CDR1 is LNHDA, CDR2 SQIVND (reference sequence). V gave up 4 bases and J gave up 4 bases, with 11 bases separating them. In DNA form, the CDR3 reads TGTGCCAGTAGTAAGGCCCGGGGATACGAGCAGTACTTC. As protein: CASSKARGYEQYF.

This chain uses TRBV2 with TRBJ1-2; weak D call: TRBD1 (6 bases). Trimming took off 0 bases at V and 6 bases at J, with 8 bases between the two ends. Germline V lookup: CDR1 SNHLY, CDR2 FYNNEI. This CDR3 spans 13 amino acids. The DNA of the CDR3 is TGTGCCAGCAGTGAAGCCCCAGGGGATGGCTACACCTTC. Encoded protein: CASSEAPGDGYTF.

V gene TRBV19 combines with J gene TRBJ2-5, with unresolved D. V was trimmed by 1 base and J by 7 bases, leaving 16 bases between them. The CDR3 sequence is 15 residues long. Germline loops: CDR1 LNHDA, CDR2 SQIVND (reference sequence). The chain's CDR3 is CASSIAPFDWRTQYF. The DNA for the CDR3 is TGTGCCAGTAGTATAGCCCCCTTCGACTGGAGGACCCAGTACTTC.

The J gene is TRBJ2-5, the V gene TRBV2, with a weak D call TRBD1 (6 bases). The CDR3 extends over 12 amino acids. Trimming shortened V by 7 bases and J by 2 bases, and 8 bases separated the two germline ends. Germline-derived CDR1 and CDR2 are SNHLY and FYNNEI. The CDR3 reads CASNQGQETQYF. CDR3 sequence (DNA): TGTGCCAGCAACCAGGGGCAAGAGACCCAGTACTTC.

The chain combines TRBV19 with TRBJ2-5; 10 nucleotides agree with TRBD2. The germline V gene has CDR1 LNHDA and CDR2 SQIVND (reference sequence). The ends lost 0 bases at V and 4 bases at J; junction bases unmatched: 14. The CDR3 sequence is 19 residues long. The CDR3 spells CASSIDLSSGRASIETQYF. The CDR3 bases are TGTGCCAGTAGTATAGATCTATCCAGCGGGAGGGCCAGTATAGAGACCCAGTACTTC. The full variable domain, with the rest looked up from reference TRBV19 and TRBJ2-5, is DGGITQSPKYLFRKEGQNVTLSCEQNLNHDAMYWYRQDPGQGLRLIYYSQIVNDFQKGDIAEGYSVSREKKESFPLTVTSAQKNPTAFYLCASSIDLSSGRASIETQYFGPGTRLLVL.

This clone has just one count. The chain links TRBV25-1 to TRBJ1-4; 7 bases fit TRBD1. V shed 1 base, J shed 10 bases, and the junction held 6 bases outside the gene matches. Germline assignment: CDR1 MGHDK and CDR2 SYGVNS. This CDR3 comprises 14 residues. CDR3 protein: CASSEFRGTGKLFF. Written as DNA, the CDR3 is TGTGCCAGCAGTGAATTCAGGGGGACCGGAAAACTGTTTTTT.

The genes are TRBV19 and TRBJ1-1; D not resolved. Trimming stripped 3 bases from V and 0 bases from J, with 8 bases between. The CDR3 runs 14 residues. Germline values: CDR1 LNHDA, CDR2 SQIVND (reference sequence). The DNA for the CDR3 is TGTGCCAGTAGTATCATCCACATGAACACTGAAGCTTTCTTT. Its translation is CASSIIHMNTEAFF.

The chain is built from TRBV9 and TRBJ1-2; D not resolved. V shed 0 bases and J shed 2 bases, with 14 bases lying between them. The CDR3 has 16 residues. CDR1 is SGDLS, CDR2 YYNGEE, per germline. For the CDR3, the DNA is TGTGCCAGCAGCGTAGAGCACAGTATAGAGAACTATGGCTACACCTTC. Encoded protein: CASSVEHSIENYGYTF.

The chain joins TRBV28 to TRBJ1-1; D unclear. V was pared by 3 bases and J by 0 bases, with 8 bases between. Germline-derived CDR1 and CDR2 are MDHEN and SYDVKM. The CDR3 sequence is 14 residues long. The CDR3, as DNA: TGTGCCAGCAGTTTGACAACCCTGAACACTGAAGCTTTCTTT. This encodes CASSLTTLNTEAFF.

The chain employs TRBV2 and TRBJ2-1; TRBD2 matches 10 bases. This CDR3 spans 14 amino acids. Germline assignment: CDR1 SNHLY and CDR2 FYNNEI. Unmatched junction bases numbered 10, after V lost 8 bases and J lost 9 bases. This chain's CDR3 is CASRWVAGGAEQFF. CDR3 bases: TGTGCCAGCCGATGGGTAGCGGGAGGTGCTGAGCAGTTCTTC.

V usage is TRBV9 and J usage is TRBJ1-5; maybe TRBD1 (5 bases). V was trimmed by 7 bases and J by 1 base, leaving 12 bases between them. This CDR3 spans 14 amino acids. Looked up from germline, CDR1 is SGDLS and CDR2 is YYNGEE. The CDR3 DNA is TGTGCCAGCGGGGGAGGGAGGAGCAATCAGCCCCAGCATTTT. It translates to CASGGGRSNQPQHF.

The J gene is TRBJ1-5, the V gene TRBV7-9; weak D call: TRBD1 (6 bases). The V gene's germline CDR1 is SEHNR and CDR2 FQNEAQ (reference sequence). This CDR3 is 15 amino acids long. V was clipped by 5 bases and J by 1 base, with 12 bases between them. As DNA, the CDR3 is TGTGCCAGCAGCCCGGGACAACTCAGCAATCAGCCCCAGCATTTT. Its protein is CASSPGQLSNQPQHF.

The CDR3, as DNA: TGCGCCAGCAGCCCCATAGGGAGTAGGGAAAAACTGTTTTTT. Translated: CASSPIGSREKLFF. This sequence joins TRBV5-1 and TRBJ1-4, with D uncertain. The CDR3 is 14 residues long. Trimming removed 4 bases at V and 8 bases at J, with 15 bases between. Germline V gene sequence: CDR1 SGHRS, CDR2 YFSETQ.

This chain uses TRBV4-2 with TRBJ2-7; 7 positions match TRBD1. J gave up 4 bases and V 3 bases, and 3 bases lay outside the gene matches. Germline V gene lookup returns CDR1 LGHNA and CDR2 YNFKEQ. This CDR3 is 13 amino acids long. CDR3 in amino acids: CASSQGQLYEQYF. The CDR3 DNA reads as TGTGCCAGCAGCCAGGGACAGCTATACGAGCAGTACTTC.

The chain is built from TRBV6-1 and TRBJ2-7; 8 bases are a match to TRBD1. J gave up 3 bases and V 5 bases, and 6 bases lay outside the gene matches. Germline CDR1 reads MNHNS; CDR2 reads SASEGT. CDR3 length: 14 residues. CDR3 in amino acids: CASSPGQALYEQYF. CDR3 DNA sequence: TGTGCCAGCAGTCCGGGACAGGCCCTCTACGAGCAGTACTTC.

The genes are TRBV4-2 and TRBJ2-1, with 8 bases aligning to TRBD1. V lost 2 bases, J lost 7 bases, and 10 bases stayed unmatched. Germline V lookup: CDR1 LGHNA, CDR2 YNFKEQ. CDR3 length equals 16 residues. The CDR3 DNA reads TGTGCCAGCAGCCAAAGGATGGACAGGGAAGAAAATGAGCAGTTCTTC. This translates into CASSQRMDREENEQFF.

In DNA, the CDR3 is TGCAGCGCTTCTAGCGGGAGGGCCTACGAGCAGTACTTC. It codes for CSASSGRAYEQYF. The rearrangement joins TRBV29-1 to TRBJ2-7, with 12 positions matching TRBD2. After removal of 7 bases from V and 2 bases from J, the junction contained 3 bases not matched to a gene. Germline loops: CDR1 SQVTM, CDR2 ANQGSEA. This CDR3 region has 13 residues.

The chain recombines TRBV29-1 with TRBJ2-3; D gene unclear. From germline, CDR1 is SQVTM and CDR2 ANQGSEA. V lost 4 bases and J 4 bases, leaving 12 bases between the germline ends. CDR3 size: 13 residues. The CDR3 region is CSVGGAGADTQYF. CDR3 nucleotides: TGCAGCGTTGGAGGCGCCGGTGCAGATACGCAGTATTTT.

This sequence joins TRBV7-2 and TRBJ1-5; TRBD1 agrees at 7 bases. In germline, CDR1 is SGHTA, CDR2 FQGNSA. The V and J ends lost 1 base and 5 bases, in that order; junction bases with no gene match: 5. The CDR3 loop spans 15 amino acids. This CDR3 is CASSLGIGGYQPQHF. Here the CDR3 DNA reads TGTGCCAGCAGCTTAGGTATAGGGGGCTATCAGCCCCAGCATTTT.

The chain uses TRBV7-3 and TRBJ2-7, with D perhaps matching TRBD1 (6 bases). Germline V lookup: CDR1 SGHTA, CDR2 FQGTGA. The CDR3 is made up of 15 amino acids. The germline V and J ends were trimmed by 2 bases and 1 base, with 12 bases remaining between them. CDR3 amino acids: CASSLGEQGSYEQYF. DNA for the CDR3: TGTGCCAGCAGCTTAGGAGAACAGGGATCCTACGAGCAGTACTTC.

The chain joins TRBV9 to TRBJ1-3, with D possibly being TRBD1 (5 bases). V lost 4 bases and J 1 base, leaving 15 bases between the germline ends. The CDR3 has 16 amino acids. The germline V gene encodes CDR1 SGDLS and CDR2 YYNGEE. The CDR3 loop reads CASSPGFVVSGNTIYF. In nucleotides, the CDR3 is TGTGCCAGCAGCCCAGGGTTTGTTGTATCTGGAAACACCATATATTTT. Full variable domain (outside the CDR3, taken from reference TRBV9 and TRBJ1-3): DSGVTQTPKHLITATGQRVTLRCSPRSGDLSVYWYQQSLDQGLQFLIQYYNGEERAKGNILERFSAQQFPDLHSELNLSSLELGDSALYFCASSPGFVVSGNTIYFGEGSWLTVV.

The CDR3 DNA sequence: TGTGCCAGCAGCTTGGGGACAGGTTGGGAAAAACTGTTTTTT. Translated, it gives CASSLGTGWEKLFF. The rearrangement links TRBV7-8 to TRBJ1-4; 8 positions agree with TRBD1. The CDR3 is 14 amino acids. V lost 3 bases, J lost 8 bases, and 5 bases stayed unmatched. Germline assignment: CDR1 SGHVS and CDR2 FQNEAQ.